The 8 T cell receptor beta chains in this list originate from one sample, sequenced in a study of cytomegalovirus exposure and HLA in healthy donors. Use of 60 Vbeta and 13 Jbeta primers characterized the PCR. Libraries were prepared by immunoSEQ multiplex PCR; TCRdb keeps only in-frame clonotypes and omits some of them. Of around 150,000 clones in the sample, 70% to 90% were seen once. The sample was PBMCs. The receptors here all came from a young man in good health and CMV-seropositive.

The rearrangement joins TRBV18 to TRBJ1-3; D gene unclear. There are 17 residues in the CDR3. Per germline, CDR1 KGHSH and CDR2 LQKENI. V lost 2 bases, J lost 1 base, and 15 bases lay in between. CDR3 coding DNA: TGTGCCAGCTCACCAGGGCAGGTCGAGCTATCTGGAAACACCATATATTTT. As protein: CASSPGQVELSGNTIYF.

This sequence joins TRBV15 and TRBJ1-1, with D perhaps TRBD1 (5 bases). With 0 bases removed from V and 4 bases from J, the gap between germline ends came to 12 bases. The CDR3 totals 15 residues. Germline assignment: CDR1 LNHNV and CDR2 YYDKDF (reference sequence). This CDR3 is CATSRDHAGGTEAFF. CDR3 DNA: TGTGCCACCAGCAGAGATCACGCGGGGGGCACTGAAGCTTTCTTT.

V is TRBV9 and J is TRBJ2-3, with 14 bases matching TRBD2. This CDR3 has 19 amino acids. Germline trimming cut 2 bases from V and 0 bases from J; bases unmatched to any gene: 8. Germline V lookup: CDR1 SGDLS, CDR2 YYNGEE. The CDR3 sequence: CASSVPTSGGETSTDTQYF. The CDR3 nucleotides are TGTGCCAGCAGCGTCCCGACTAGCGGGGGGGAAACTAGCACAGATACGCAGTATTTT.

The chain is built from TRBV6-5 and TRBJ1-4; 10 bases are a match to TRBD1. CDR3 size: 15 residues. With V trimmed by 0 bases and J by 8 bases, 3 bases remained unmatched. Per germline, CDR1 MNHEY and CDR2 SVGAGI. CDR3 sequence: CASSYSGTGAEKLFF. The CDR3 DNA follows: TGTGCCAGCAGTTACTCCGGGACAGGGGCAGAAAAACTGTTTTTT.

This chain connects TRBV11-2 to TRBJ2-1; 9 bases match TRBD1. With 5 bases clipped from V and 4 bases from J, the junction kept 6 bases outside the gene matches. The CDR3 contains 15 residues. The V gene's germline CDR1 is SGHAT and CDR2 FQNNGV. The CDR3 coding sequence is TGTGCCAGCAGCCCACAGGGGGCGGGGTACAATGAGCAGTTCTTC. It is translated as CASSPQGAGYNEQFF.

The CDR3 DNA reads as TGTGCCAGCAGTACCGATGGACAGGGCTATGGCTACACCTTC. It is translated as CASSTDGQGYGYTF. The chain has TRBV2 and TRBJ1-2; 8 nucleotides agree with TRBD1. V trimming: 5 bases; J trimming: 4 bases; junction bases outside the gene matches: 6. This CDR3 comprises 14 residues. CDR1 is SNHLY and CDR2 is FYNNEI in the germline V gene.

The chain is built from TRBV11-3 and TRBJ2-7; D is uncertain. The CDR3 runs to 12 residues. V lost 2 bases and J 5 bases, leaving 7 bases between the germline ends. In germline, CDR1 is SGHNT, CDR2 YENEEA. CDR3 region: CASSLIGHEQYF. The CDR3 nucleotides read TGTGCCAGCAGCTTAATTGGCCACGAGCAGTACTTC.

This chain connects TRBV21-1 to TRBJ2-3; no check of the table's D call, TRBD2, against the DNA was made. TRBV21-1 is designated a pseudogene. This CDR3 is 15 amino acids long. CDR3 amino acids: CASRPSRRDTDTQYF. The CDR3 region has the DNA TGTGCCAGCAGACCGTCGAGGCGGGACACAGATACGCAGTATTTT.